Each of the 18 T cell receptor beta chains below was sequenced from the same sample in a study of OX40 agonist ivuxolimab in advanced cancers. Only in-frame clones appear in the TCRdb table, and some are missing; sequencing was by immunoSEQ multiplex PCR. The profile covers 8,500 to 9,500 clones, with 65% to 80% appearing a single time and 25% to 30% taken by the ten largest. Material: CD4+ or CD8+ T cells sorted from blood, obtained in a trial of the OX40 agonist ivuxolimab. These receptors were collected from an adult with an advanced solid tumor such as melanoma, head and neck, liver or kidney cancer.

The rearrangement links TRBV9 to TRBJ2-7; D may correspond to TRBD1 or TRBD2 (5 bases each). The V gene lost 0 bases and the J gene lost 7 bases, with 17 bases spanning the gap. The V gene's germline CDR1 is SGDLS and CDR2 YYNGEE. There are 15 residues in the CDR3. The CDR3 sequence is CASSVGDGLKGEQYF. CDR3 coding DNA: TGTGCCAGCAGCGTAGGGGACGGGCTAAAGGGAGAGCAGTACTTC.

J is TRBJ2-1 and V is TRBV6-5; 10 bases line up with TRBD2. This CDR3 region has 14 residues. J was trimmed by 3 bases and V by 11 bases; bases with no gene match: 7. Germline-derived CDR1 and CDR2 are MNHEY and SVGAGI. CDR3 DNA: TGTGCCGTGGAGCGGGGGGGCCTCTACAATGAGCAGTTCTTC. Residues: CAVERGGLYNEQFF.

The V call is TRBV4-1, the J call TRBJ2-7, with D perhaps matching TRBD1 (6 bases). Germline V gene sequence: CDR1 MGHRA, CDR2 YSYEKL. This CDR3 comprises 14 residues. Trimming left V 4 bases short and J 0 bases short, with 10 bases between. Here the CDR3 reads CASSLQGNSYEQYF. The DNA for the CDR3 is TGCGCCAGCAGCCTCCAGGGGAACTCCTACGAGCAGTACTTC.

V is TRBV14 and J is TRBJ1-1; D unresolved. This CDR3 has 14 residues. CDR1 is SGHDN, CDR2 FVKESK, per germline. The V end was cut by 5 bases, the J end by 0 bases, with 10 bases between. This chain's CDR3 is CASSEVQLNTEAFF. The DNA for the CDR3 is TGTGCCAGCAGCGAGGTACAGTTGAACACTGAAGCTTTCTTT.

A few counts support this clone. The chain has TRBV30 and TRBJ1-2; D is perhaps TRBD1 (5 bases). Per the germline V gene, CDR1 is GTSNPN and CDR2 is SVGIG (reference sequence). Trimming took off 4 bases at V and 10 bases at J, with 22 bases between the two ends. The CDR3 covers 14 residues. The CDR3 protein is CAWTGDSAMEDYTF. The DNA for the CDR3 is TGTGCCTGGACGGGGGATAGTGCGATGGAAGACTACACCTTC.

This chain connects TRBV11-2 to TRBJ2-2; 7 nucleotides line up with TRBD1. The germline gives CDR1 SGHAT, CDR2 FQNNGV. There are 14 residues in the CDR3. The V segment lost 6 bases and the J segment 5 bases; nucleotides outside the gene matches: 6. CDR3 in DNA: TGTGCCAGCAGTTTAACAGGGGATACCGGGGAGCTGTTTTTT. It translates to CASSLTGDTGELFF.

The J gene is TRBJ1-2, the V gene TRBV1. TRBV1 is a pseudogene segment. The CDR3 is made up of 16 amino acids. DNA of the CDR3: TGCACCGCAGCGATCTGGGTTGTGCGAAAGACCTATGGCTACACCTTC. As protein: CTAAIWVVRKTYGYTF.

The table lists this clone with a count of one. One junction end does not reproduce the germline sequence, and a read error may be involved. The CDR3 nucleotides read TGTGCCAGCAGTTTAGGGGGTGTCTCTAATGAAAAACTGTTTTTT. Its translation is CASSLGGVSNEKLFF. The V gene is TRBV13, the J gene TRBJ1-4; tentative D call: TRBD1 (6 bases). This CDR3 contains 15 residues. Germline loops: CDR1 PRHDT, CDR2 FYEKMQ (reference sequence).

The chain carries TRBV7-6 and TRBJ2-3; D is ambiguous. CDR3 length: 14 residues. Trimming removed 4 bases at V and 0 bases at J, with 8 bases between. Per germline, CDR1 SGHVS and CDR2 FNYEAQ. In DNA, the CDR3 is TGTGCCAGCAGCTCCGGACCTAGCACAGATACGCAGTATTTT. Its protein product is CASSSGPSTDTQYF.

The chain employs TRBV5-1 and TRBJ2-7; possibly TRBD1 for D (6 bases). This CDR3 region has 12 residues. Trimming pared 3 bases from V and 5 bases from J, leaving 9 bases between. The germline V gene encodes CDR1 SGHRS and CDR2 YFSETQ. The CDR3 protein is CASSWDTDEQYF. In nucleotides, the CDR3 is TGCGCCAGCAGCTGGGACACGGACGAGCAGTACTTC.

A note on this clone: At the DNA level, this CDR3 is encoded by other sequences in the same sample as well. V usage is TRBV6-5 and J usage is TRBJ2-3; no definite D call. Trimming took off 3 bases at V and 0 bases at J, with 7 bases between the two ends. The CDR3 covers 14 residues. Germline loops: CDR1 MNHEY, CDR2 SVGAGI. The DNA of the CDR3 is TGTGCCAGCAGTTATGGCAAAAGCACAGATACGCAGTATTTT. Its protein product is CASSYGKSTDTQYF.

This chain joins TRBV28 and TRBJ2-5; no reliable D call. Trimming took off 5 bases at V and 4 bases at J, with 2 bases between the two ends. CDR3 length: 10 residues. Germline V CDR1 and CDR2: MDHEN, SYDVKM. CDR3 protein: CASSRETQYF. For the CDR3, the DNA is TGTGCCAGCAGTCGAGAGACCCAGTACTTC.

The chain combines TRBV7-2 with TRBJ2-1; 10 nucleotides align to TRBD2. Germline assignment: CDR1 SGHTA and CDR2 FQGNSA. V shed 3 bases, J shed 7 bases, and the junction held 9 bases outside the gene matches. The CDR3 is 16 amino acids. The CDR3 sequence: CASSLRAGGPWNEQFF. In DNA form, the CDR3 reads TGTGCCAGCAGCTTGAGAGCGGGGGGGCCGTGGAATGAGCAGTTCTTC.

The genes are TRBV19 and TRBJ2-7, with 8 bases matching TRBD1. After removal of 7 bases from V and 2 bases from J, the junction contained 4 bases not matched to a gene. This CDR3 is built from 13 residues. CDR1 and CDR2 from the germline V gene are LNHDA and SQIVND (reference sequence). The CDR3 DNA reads TGTGCCAGTATGGACAGGGCGACCTACGAGCAGTACTTC. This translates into CASMDRATYEQYF.

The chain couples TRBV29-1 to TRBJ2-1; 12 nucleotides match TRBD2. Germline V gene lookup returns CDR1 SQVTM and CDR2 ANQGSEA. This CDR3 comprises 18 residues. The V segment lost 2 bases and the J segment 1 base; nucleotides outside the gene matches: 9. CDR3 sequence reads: CSVEFSGLAGGSYNEQFF. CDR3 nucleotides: TGCAGCGTTGAATTCTCTGGCCTAGCGGGAGGGTCCTACAATGAGCAGTTCTTC.

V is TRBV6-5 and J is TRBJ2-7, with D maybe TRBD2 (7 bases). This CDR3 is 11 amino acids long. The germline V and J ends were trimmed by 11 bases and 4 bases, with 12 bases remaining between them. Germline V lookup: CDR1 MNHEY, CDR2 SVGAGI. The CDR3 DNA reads TGTGCCTCGGGGAGGGGGTACGAGCAGTACTTC. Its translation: CASGRGYEQYF.

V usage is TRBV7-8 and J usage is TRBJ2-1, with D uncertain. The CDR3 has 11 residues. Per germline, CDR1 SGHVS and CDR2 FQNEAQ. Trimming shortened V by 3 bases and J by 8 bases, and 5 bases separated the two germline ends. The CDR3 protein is CASSFRDEQFF. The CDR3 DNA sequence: TGTGCCAGCAGCTTCCGAGATGAGCAGTTCTTC.

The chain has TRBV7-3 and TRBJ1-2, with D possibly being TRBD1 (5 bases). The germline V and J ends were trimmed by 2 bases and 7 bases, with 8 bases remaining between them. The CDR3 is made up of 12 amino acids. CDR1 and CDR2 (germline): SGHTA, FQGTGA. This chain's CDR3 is CASSLGGGGYTF. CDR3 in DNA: TGTGCCAGCAGCTTAGGCGGGGGTGGCTACACCTTC.